A single sample gave rise to the 17 T cell receptor beta chains below, sequenced in a study of blood T cells in healthy people across ages. Combining a sample-barcoded 5' primer with a J-beta primer mix, a second PCR ran for about 7 to 11 cycles. TCRdb recomputed calls from the 5' RACE reads with MiXCR, one row per CDR3 protein. This table has around 850,000 distinct CDR3 sequences, about 36% appearing once. Sequencing used blood. These TCRs come from a man in his late teens or twenties in good health.

This clonotype was recorded many times. The V and J genes are TRBV12-3 or TRBV12-4 and TRBJ2-1; D ambiguous. The CDR3 loop spans 11 amino acids. Trimming took off 6 bases at V and 9 bases at J, with 9 bases between the two ends. CDR3: CASSPGGEQFF. The CDR3 bases are TGTGCCAGCAGCCCTGGTGGTGAGCAGTTCTTC.

The V and J genes are TRBV6-1 and TRBJ1-6; 8 positions match TRBD1. Germline assignment: CDR1 MNHNS and CDR2 SASEGT. V shed 8 bases, J shed 15 bases, and the junction held 9 bases outside the gene matches. The CDR3 totals 12 residues. The CDR3 coding sequence is TGTGCCAGCCGGACAGGGAAAAATCTCCTCCACTTT. Protein: CASRTGKNLLHF.

This sequence joins TRBV12-3 or TRBV12-4 and TRBJ1-2; D is ambiguous. V lost 1 base to trimming and J lost 0 bases, with 9 bases between them. This CDR3 contains 15 residues. The CDR3 DNA sequence: TGTGCCAGCAGTTTAGAACGGGTAGCTAACTATGGCTACACCTTC. Residues: CASSLERVANYGYTF.

Many counts were recorded for this clonotype. The chain has TRBV12-3 or TRBV12-4 and TRBJ2-3; D is ambiguous. The CDR3 covers 12 residues. V lost 2 bases and J lost 4, with 4 bases in between. Here the CDR3 DNA reads TGTGCCAGCAGTTTAATTTCAGATACGCAGTATTTT. Residues: CASSLISDTQYF.

J is TRBJ1-1 and V is TRBV6-5; 10 bases map to TRBD1. V shed 6 bases, J shed 7 bases, and the junction held 5 bases outside the gene matches. Germline CDR1 MNHEY, CDR2 SVGAGI. This CDR3 has 13 amino acids. The CDR3 nucleotides read TGTGCCAGCAGGTTGACAGGGGGCTTTGAAGCTTTCTTT. Amino acid sequence: CASRLTGGFEAFF.

A few counts support this clonotype. This chain uses TRBV20-1 with TRBJ1-2; D gene uncertain. V lost 1 base and J lost 8, with 17 bases in between. Looked up from germline, CDR1 is DFQATT and CDR2 is SNEGSKA (reference sequence). This CDR3 is built from 14 residues. The CDR3 protein is CSARGQDQEGGYTF. The DNA of the CDR3 is TGCAGTGCTAGAGGCCAGGACCAGGAAGGGGGCTACACCTTC.

This clonotype was observed a handful of times. The chain couples TRBV4-1 to TRBJ2-3; the match to TRBD2 covers 9 bases. The CDR3 contains 16 residues. Germline CDR1 MGHRA, CDR2 YSYEKL. Trimming cost V 1 base and J 4 bases; bases outside gene matches: 6. CDR3 sequence reads: CASSQVRGGAADTQYF. The DNA of the CDR3 is TGCGCCAGCAGCCAAGTACGCGGGGGGGCAGCAGATACGCAGTATTTT.

This clonotype was seen just once. The rearrangement links TRBV20-1 to TRBJ1-2; possibly TRBD1 for D (5 bases). The CDR3 runs to 16 residues. Deletions cut 0 bases from V and 2 bases from J, with 16 bases between. Germline V lookup: CDR1 DFQATT, CDR2 SNEGSKA (reference sequence). The CDR3 DNA follows: TGCAGTGCTAGAGATCAGGGACCCACTGGAAACTATGGCTACACCTTC. Its protein product is CSARDQGPTGNYGYTF.

The gene calls are TRBV13 and TRBJ1-1, with D possibly TRBD1 on 6 matching bases. This CDR3 region has 16 residues. V gave up 5 bases and J gave up 7 bases, with 23 bases separating them. Germline assignment: CDR1 PRHDT and CDR2 FYEKMQ (reference sequence). This chain's CDR3 is CASSGELFRDTGEAFF. The CDR3 coding sequence is TGTGCCAGCAGCGGCGAGCTATTCCGGGACACCGGTGAAGCTTTCTTT.

This clonotype has at least ten counts. The chain joins TRBV4-1 to TRBJ2-5; D unclear. Per the germline V gene, CDR1 is MGHRA and CDR2 is YSYEKL. Trimming took 0 bases from V and 1 from J, leaving 6 bases between them. This CDR3 comprises 14 residues. CDR3 DNA: TGCGCCAGCAGCCAAGATCGCTTCCAAGAGACCCAGTACTTC. Translated, it gives CASSQDRFQETQYF.

The table lists this clonotype with a few counts. This rearrangement joins TRBV5-1 to TRBJ2-1; possibly TRBD1 for D (6 bases). CDR3 length equals 14 residues. The ends were cut back, 4 bases at V and 5 bases at J, with 13 bases in the middle. In germline, CDR1 is SGHRS, CDR2 YFSETQ. The CDR3 loop is CASSTTGYDNEQFF. The CDR3 DNA reads TGCGCCAGCAGCACGACAGGATACGACAATGAGCAGTTCTTC. The whole variable domain, remainder taken from reference TRBV5-1 and TRBJ2-1, is KAGVTQTPRYLIKTRGQQVTLSCSPISGHRSVSWYQQTPGQGLQFLFEYFSETQRNKGNFPGRFSGRQFSNSRSEMNVSTLELGDSALYLCASSTTGYDNEQFFGPGTRLTVL.

A word on this clonotype: This may arise from a read error, as a much more abundant clone is one base away. V and J are TRBV5-1 and TRBJ1-3, with TRBD1 matching 10 bases. The CDR3 covers 14 residues. CDR1 is SGHRS and CDR2 is YFSETQ in the germline V gene. The V gene end was trimmed by 4 bases and the J gene end by 7 bases; junction bases not matched to a gene: 5. CDR3 in amino acids: CASSGTGDENTIYF. CDR3 nucleotides: TGCGCCAGCAGCGGGACAGGGGACGAGAACACCATATATTTT. The whole variable domain, remainder taken from reference TRBV5-1 and TRBJ1-3, is KAGVTQTPRYLIKTRGQQVTLSCSPISGHRSVSWYQQTPGQGLQFLFEYFSETQRNKGNFPGRFSGRQFSNSRSEMNVSTLELGDSALYLCASSGTGDENTIYFGEGSWLTVV.

V gene TRBV5-1 combines with J gene TRBJ2-3, with no clear D. V dropped 4 bases and J dropped 6 bases, with 27 bases sitting between them. Germline lookup yields CDR1 SGHRS and CDR2 YFSETQ. The CDR3 is 18 residues long. The CDR3 region is CASSLPPGRKNSGDTQYF. CDR3 DNA sequence: TGCGCCAGCAGCCTCCCGCCGGGCAGAAAAAATTCTGGGGATACGCAGTATTTT.

This chain connects TRBV27 to TRBJ2-4, with 7 bases that match TRBD1. Losses at the gene ends were 3 bases for V and 13 bases for J; bases not matched to a gene: 9. The germline gives CDR1 MNHEY, CDR2 SMNVEV (reference sequence). This CDR3 region has 13 residues. Here the CDR3 DNA reads TGTGCCAGCAGTTTGATGGGACAGCATCCCCAGTACTTC. This codes for CASSLMGQHPQYF.

This chain uses TRBV12-3 or TRBV12-4 with TRBJ1-4, with a weak D call TRBD1 (5 bases). This CDR3 is built from 16 residues. Between the trimmed V and J ends, which lost 6 bases and 8 bases, there was a span of 22 bases. CDR3 sequence reads: CASSPFSGTAREKLFF. CDR3 DNA: TGTGCCAGCAGCCCATTCTCCGGGACGGCAAGGGAAAAACTGTTTTTT.

This clonotype was observed a handful of times. The V gene is TRBV7-9, the J gene TRBJ1-2, with D uncertain. V lost 1 base, J lost 4 bases, and 7 bases lay in between. The CDR3 contains 13 residues. Germline CDR1 SEHNR, CDR2 FQNEAQ (reference sequence). The CDR3 DNA follows: TGTGCCAGCAGCTTAGACCACGTCTATGGCTACACCTTC. Amino acid sequence: CASSLDHVYGYTF.

V and J are TRBV20-1 and TRBJ1-5; maybe TRBD1 (6 bases). Trimming stripped 1 base from V and 2 bases from J, with 9 bases between. This CDR3 contains 14 residues. Germline V CDR1 and CDR2: DFQATT, SNEGSKA (reference sequence). CDR3 nucleotides: TGCAGTGCTAGAGTTAACAGGGGCAATCAGCCCCAGCATTTT. Its translation is CSARVNRGNQPQHF.